This TCR beta chain came from a study of regulatory T cells in long-lasting Graves disease. As for time point: newly diagnosed GD, antithyroid drugs for less than 3 months. PBMC RNA served as the TCR library source. iRepertoire HTBI primers and Arm-PCR of CDR3 regions built TCR beta libraries. TCRdb processed the multiplex PCR reads anew with MiXCR; each CDR3 protein has one entry. The data show 350,000 to 500,000 distinct CDR3 sequences, 13% to 15% seen once. This CDR3 region has 18 residues. Trimming cost V 0 bases and J 1 base; bases outside gene matches: 7. CDR1 is SGHNT, CDR2 YYREEE, per germline (reference sequence). These data were also reused for a study on T cells in Graves' hyperthyroidism and ophthalmopathy. That report notes: A first-round RT-PCR of the TCR CDR3 used the HTBI primer set.

Sample: peripheral blood mononuclear cells (PBMCs), taken at new diagnosis, from a patient treated with antithyroid drugs. The chain couples TRBV5-4 to TRBJ2-6; 7 nucleotides agree with TRBD1. This clonotype originated in a woman aged 45 to 65 with Graves disease. For the CDR3, the DNA is TGTGCCAGCAGCTTGGCTGCGACAGGGACATCTGGGGCCAACGTCCTGACTTTC. Encoded protein: CASSLAATGTSGANVLTF. The full variable domain, in which reference TRBV5-4 and TRBJ2-6 provide the parts outside the CDR3, is ETGVTQSPTHLIKTRGQQVTLRCSSQSGHNTVSWYQQALGQGPQFIFQYYREEENGRGNFPPRFSGLQFPNYSSELNVNALELDDSALYLCASSLAATGTSGANVLTFGAGSRLTVL.